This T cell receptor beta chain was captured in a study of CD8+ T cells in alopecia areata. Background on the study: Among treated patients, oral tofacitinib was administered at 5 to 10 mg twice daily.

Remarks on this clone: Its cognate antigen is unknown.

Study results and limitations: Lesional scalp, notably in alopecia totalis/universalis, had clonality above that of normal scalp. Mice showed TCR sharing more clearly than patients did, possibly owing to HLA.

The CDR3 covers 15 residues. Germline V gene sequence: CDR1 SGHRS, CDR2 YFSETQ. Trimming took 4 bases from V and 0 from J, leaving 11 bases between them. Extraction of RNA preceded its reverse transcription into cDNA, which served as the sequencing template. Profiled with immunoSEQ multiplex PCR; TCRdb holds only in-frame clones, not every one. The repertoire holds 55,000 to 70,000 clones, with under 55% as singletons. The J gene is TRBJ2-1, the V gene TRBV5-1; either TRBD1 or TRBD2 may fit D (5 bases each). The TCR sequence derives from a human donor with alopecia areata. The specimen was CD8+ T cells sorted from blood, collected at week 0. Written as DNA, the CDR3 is TGCGCCAGCAGCATCGGGGCCAGCTCCTACAATGAGCAGTTCTTC. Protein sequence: CASSIGASSYNEQFF.